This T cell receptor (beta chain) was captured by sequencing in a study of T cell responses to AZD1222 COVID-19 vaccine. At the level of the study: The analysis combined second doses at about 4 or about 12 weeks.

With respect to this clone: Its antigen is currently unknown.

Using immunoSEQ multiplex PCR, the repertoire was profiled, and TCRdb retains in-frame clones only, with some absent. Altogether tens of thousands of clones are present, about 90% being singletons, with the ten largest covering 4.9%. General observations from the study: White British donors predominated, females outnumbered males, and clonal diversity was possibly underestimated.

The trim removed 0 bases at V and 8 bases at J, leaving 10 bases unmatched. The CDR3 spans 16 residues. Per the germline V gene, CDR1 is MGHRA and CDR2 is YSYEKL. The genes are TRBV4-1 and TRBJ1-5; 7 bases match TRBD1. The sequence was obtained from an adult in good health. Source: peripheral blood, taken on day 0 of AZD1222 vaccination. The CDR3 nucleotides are TGCGCCAGCAGCCAAGAGATGACAGGGCTGGCGGAGCCCCAGCATTTT. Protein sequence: CASSQEMTGLAEPQHF.